These 8 T cell receptor beta chains were sequenced from one sample in a study of blood T cell repertoires in COVID-19. The data were produced by immunoSEQ multiplex PCR, yet TCRdb's version contains in-frame clones alone and is incomplete. The sample shows under 250,000 clones, 70% to 90% of them seen only once. Sequencing input: peripheral blood. The receptors originated from a man aged 45-65 years who had recovered from COVID-19.

This chain joins TRBV12-3 or TRBV12-4 and TRBJ1-6, with D uncertain. V was cut by 5 bases and J by 9 bases, with 8 bases left in between. The CDR3 consists of 12 residues. The DNA for the CDR3 is TGTGCCAGCAGTGAAGGACTTTCACCCCTCCACTTT. Translating gives CASSEGLSPLHF.

The rearrangement joins TRBV7-2 to TRBJ2-7; a possible D gene is TRBD1 (5 bases). Trimming removed 1 base at V and 5 bases at J, with 18 bases between. The CDR3 is made up of 16 amino acids. Germline loops: CDR1 SGHTA, CDR2 FQGNSA. The CDR3 region is CASSLEPWAGINEQYF. Written as DNA, the CDR3 is TGTGCCAGCAGCTTAGAACCGTGGGCAGGGATAAACGAGCAGTACTTC.

This chain links TRBV19 with TRBJ2-1, with D tentatively TRBD2 (6 bases). Trimming shortened V by 5 bases and J by 4 bases, and 15 bases separated the two germline ends. Germline CDR1 is LNHDA and CDR2 is SQIVND (reference sequence). The length of the CDR3 is 15 residues. The CDR3 reads CASSRTAGGYNEQFF. The CDR3 nucleotides are TGTGCCAGTAGTCGTACTGCCGGGGGATACAATGAGCAGTTCTTC.

The rearrangement uses TRBV5-4 and TRBJ2-1; D call uncertain. CDR1 and CDR2 (germline): SGHNT, YYREEE (reference sequence). V lost 0 bases to trimming and J lost 0 bases, with 7 bases between them. This CDR3 is 15 amino acids long. CDR3 DNA sequence: TGTGCCAGCAGCTTGGGAGGCGGCTCCTACAATGAGCAGTTCTTC. It codes for CASSLGGGSYNEQFF.

V is TRBV28 and J is TRBJ1-3, with a weak D call TRBD1 (6 bases). CDR1 and CDR2 from the germline V gene are MDHEN and SYDVKM. V was pared by 5 bases and J by 8 bases, with 19 bases between. This CDR3 is 15 amino acids long. CDR3 bases: TGTGCCAGCAGTGAAGGGGGACCAAAGGTAGACACCATATATTTT. Its protein product is CASSEGGPKVDTIYF.

V and J are TRBV27 and TRBJ1-1; 7 bases are a match to TRBD1. The CDR3 is 13 amino acids. Trimming at V came to 3 bases and at J to 5 bases, leaving 3 bases not matched to a gene. Per germline, CDR1 MNHEY and CDR2 SMNVEV (reference sequence). This chain's CDR3 is CASSFPGGTEAFF. CDR3 DNA sequence: TGTGCCAGCAGTTTCCCAGGGGGTACTGAAGCTTTCTTT.

In its sample, this clone was seen a few times. The chain joins TRBV18 to TRBJ2-7; 10 bases fit TRBD1. In germline, CDR1 is KGHSH, CDR2 LQKENI. The CDR3 loop spans 17 amino acids. V shed 3 bases and J 4 bases; nucleotides not matched to a gene: 12. CDR3 region: CASSPARDRGPRYEQYF. CDR3 nucleotides: TGTGCCAGCTCACCGGCCCGAGACAGGGGGCCGAGGTACGAGCAGTACTTC.

This chain uses TRBV5-1 with TRBJ2-5; 8 positions match TRBD2. Trimming at V came to 2 bases and at J to 5 bases, leaving 8 bases not matched to a gene. The germline V gene encodes CDR1 SGHRS and CDR2 YFSETQ. The CDR3 has 15 residues. CDR3 protein: CASSFGGAYAETQYF. Written as DNA, the CDR3 is TGCGCCAGCAGCTTCGGGGGGGCCTATGCGGAGACCCAGTACTTC.